Listed here are 27 T cell receptor beta chains from one sample, sequenced in a study of blood T cell repertoires in COVID-19. This table comes from immunoSEQ multiplex PCR, and its TCRdb copy is limited to in-frame clones, with some not included. The data hold around 300,000 clones, with roughly 88% observed a single time. The sample was PBMCs or T cells enriched from blood (not recorded which). The receptors stem from a man aged 25 to 40 who had recovered from COVID-19.

The rearrangement links TRBV2 to TRBJ1-1; possibly TRBD1 for D (5 bases). This CDR3 contains 13 residues. The germline V gene encodes CDR1 SNHLY and CDR2 FYNNEI. The V end was cut by 5 bases, the J end by 0 bases, with 7 bases between. The CDR3 is CASSPTVNTEAFF. The CDR3, as DNA: TGTGCCAGCAGTCCGACAGTGAACACTGAAGCTTTCTTT.

CDR3 nucleotides: TGTGCCAGCAGCGTAGATTCAGGGGGCGCAGGCAATGAAAAACTGTTTTTT. Protein sequence: CASSVDSGGAGNEKLFF. The V call is TRBV9, the J call TRBJ1-4; 8 bases map to TRBD1. This CDR3 has 17 amino acids. Losses at the gene ends were 0 bases for V and 5 bases for J; bases not matched to a gene: 9. Germline loops: CDR1 SGDLS, CDR2 YYNGEE. Complete variable domain (other parts from reference TRBV9 and TRBJ1-4): DSGVTQTPKHLITATGQRVTLRCSPRSGDLSVYWYQQSLDQGLQFLIQYYNGEERAKGNILERFSAQQFPDLHSELNLSSLELGDSALYFCASSVDSGGAGNEKLFFGSGTQLSVL.

The rearrangement links TRBV5-6 to TRBJ2-6; no clear D gene. The CDR3 is made up of 15 amino acids. V dropped 0 bases and J dropped 2 bases, with 6 bases sitting between them. The germline V gene encodes CDR1 SGHDT and CDR2 YYEEEE. CDR3 region: CASSLVSPGANVLTF. The CDR3 DNA follows: TGTGCCAGCAGCTTGGTCTCTCCTGGGGCCAACGTCCTGACTTTC.

The genes are TRBV19 and TRBJ2-1; TRBD1 might be the D (7 bases). Per germline, CDR1 LNHDA and CDR2 SQIVND (reference sequence). V was cut by 7 bases and J by 2 bases, with 18 bases left in between. The length of the CDR3 is 16 residues. The CDR3 here is CASNPQQGGAYNEQFF. The CDR3 DNA reads TGTGCCAGTAATCCACAGCAGGGGGGCGCCTACAATGAGCAGTTCTTC. Full variable domain (outside the CDR3, taken from reference TRBV19 and TRBJ2-1): DGGITQSPKYLFRKEGQNVTLSCEQNLNHDAMYWYRQDPGQGLRLIYYSQIVNDFQKGDIAEGYSVSREKKESFPLTVTSAQKNPTAFYLCASNPQQGGAYNEQFFGPGTRLTVL.

The chain combines TRBV29-1 with TRBJ2-5, with a weak D call TRBD2 (7 bases). This CDR3 has 14 residues. Germline CDR1 SQVTM, CDR2 ANQGSEA. V dropped 3 bases and J dropped 9 bases, with 20 bases sitting between them. The CDR3 protein is CSVDPEGGPGAQYF. CDR3 DNA sequence: TGCAGCGTTGATCCAGAGGGGGGGCCGGGGGCCCAGTACTTC.

This chain uses TRBV28 with TRBJ1-4; no clear D gene. Trimming removed 5 bases from V and 5 bases from J, with 15 bases in between. Germline V gives CDR1 MDHEN, CDR2 SYDVKM. The CDR3 extends over 15 amino acids. CDR3 coding DNA: TGTGCCAGCAGTGGCAGGACTGTCAAAAATGAAAAACTGTTTTTT. Translated, it gives CASSGRTVKNEKLFF.

The CDR3 reads CASSNGAGSFWETQYF. CDR3 in DNA: TGTGCCAGCAGCAACGGAGCGGGCAGCTTTTGGGAGACCCAGTACTTC. This rearrangement joins TRBV7-9 to TRBJ2-5; maybe TRBD2 (6 bases). CDR1 and CDR2 from the germline V gene are SEHNR and FQNEAQ (reference sequence). Trimming removed 5 bases at V and 5 bases at J, with 21 bases between. The CDR3 has 16 amino acids.

J is TRBJ2-7 and V is TRBV2; TRBD1 aligns across 8 bases. CDR1 and CDR2 from the germline V gene are SNHLY and FYNNEI. The length of the CDR3 is 15 residues. V dropped 7 bases and J dropped 3; count of bases not matched to a gene: 11. The CDR3 spells CASTESRGLFYEQYF. The CDR3 nucleotides read TGTGCCAGCACGGAAAGCAGGGGGCTTTTCTACGAGCAGTACTTC.

This clone showed up just once. The CDR3 bases are TGTGCCAGCAGTCCGTTGGGGGGGGATCAGCCCCAGCATTTT. It is translated as CASSPLGGDQPQHF. This rearrangement joins TRBV27 to TRBJ1-5, with D possibly TRBD1 on 5 matching bases. This CDR3 is 14 amino acids long. Germline V gene lookup returns CDR1 MNHEY and CDR2 SMNVEV (reference sequence). V shed 5 bases and J shed 5 bases, with 13 bases lying between them.

In DNA, the CDR3 is TGTGCCAGCAGCCCGAGGGGGACAGGAAAAGACTTGACTAGCGGGGACACCGGGGAGCTGTTTTTT. It encodes CASSPRGTGKDLTSGDTGELFF. This chain uses TRBV7-8 with TRBJ2-2; TRBD2 matches at 11 bases. Unmatched junction bases numbered 23, after V lost 5 bases and J lost 3 bases. This CDR3 is built from 22 residues. Germline CDR1 and CDR2: SGHVS and FQNEAQ. Variable domain in full (rest from reference TRBV7-8 and TRBJ2-2): GAGVSQSPRYKVAKRGQDVALRCDPISGHVSLFWYQQALGQGPEFLTYFQNEAQLDKSGLPSDRFFAERPEGSVSTLKIQRTQQEDSAVYLCASSPRGTGKDLTSGDTGELFFGEGSRLTVL.

This chain uses TRBV5-1 with TRBJ2-1, with unresolved D. The germline V and J ends were trimmed by 0 bases and 10 bases, with 14 bases remaining between them. This CDR3 is 14 amino acids long. CDR1 and CDR2 (germline): SGHRS, YFSETQ. The CDR3 sequence is CASSLAVASMEQFF. For the CDR3, the DNA is TGCGCCAGCAGCTTGGCGGTTGCCTCGATGGAGCAGTTCTTC.

The chain is built from TRBV27 and TRBJ2-7; tentatively, D is TRBD2 (6 bases). Germline V CDR1 and CDR2: MNHEY, SMNVEV (reference sequence). Trimming removed 0 bases from V and 4 bases from J, with 13 bases in between. There are 15 residues in the CDR3. The CDR3 loop is CASSLSWRGGYEQYF. CDR3 nucleotide sequence: TGTGCCAGCAGTTTATCCTGGCGGGGCGGATACGAGCAGTACTTC.

This chain links TRBV7-9 with TRBJ2-3; D unresolved. The CDR3 has 15 residues. The V and J ends lost 2 bases and 0 bases respectively, with 9 bases between them. Germline assignment: CDR1 SEHNR and CDR2 FQNEAQ (reference sequence). The DNA for the CDR3 is TGTGCCAGCAGCTTACTTCGGGTCAGCACAGATACGCAGTATTTT. It codes for CASSLLRVSTDTQYF.

With regard to this clone: This CDR3 is also generated by other DNA sequences in the sample. The genes are TRBV6-1 and TRBJ1-3; D ambiguous. Between the trimmed V and J ends, which lost 1 base and 4 bases, there was a span of 8 bases. Germline lookup yields CDR1 MNHNS and CDR2 SASEGT. This CDR3 contains 14 residues. The CDR3 is CASSEGGHGNTIYF. DNA of the CDR3: TGTGCCAGCAGTGAAGGAGGTCACGGAAACACCATATATTTT.

The V gene is TRBV10-2, the J gene TRBJ1-1; 8 nucleotides line up with TRBD1. This CDR3 has 15 amino acids. Germline V gene data show CDR1 as WSHSY and CDR2 as SAAADI. Trimming took 6 bases from V and 5 from J; bases not matched to a gene: 11. This CDR3 reads CASRVDRERITEAFF. In nucleotides, the CDR3 is TGCGCCAGCAGGGTGGACAGGGAGCGAATAACTGAAGCTTTCTTT.

This chain connects TRBV5-1 to TRBJ1-1, with D hard to call. V gave up 4 bases and J gave up 7 bases, with 14 bases separating them. This CDR3 comprises 13 residues. CDR1 and CDR2 from the germline V gene are SGHRS and YFSETQ. The CDR3 region has the DNA TGCGCCAGCAGCGCACTTGACGGGATTGAAGCTTTCTTT. This gives the protein CASSALDGIEAFF.

The chain has TRBV6-5 and TRBJ2-7, with D maybe TRBD2 (5 bases). CDR3 length: 12 amino acids. Deletions cut 10 bases from V and 4 bases from J, with 14 bases between. Per the germline V gene, CDR1 is MNHEY and CDR2 is SVGAGI. As DNA, the CDR3 is TGTGCCATCGAGGGCGTGGAATACGAGCAGTACTTC. Its protein product is CAIEGVEYEQYF.

Comments on this clone: Mismatch with germline at one junction end may stem from a read error. The gene calls are TRBV5-4 and TRBJ1-4; D is unresolved. This CDR3 contains 11 residues. Germline V gene lookup returns CDR1 SGHNT and CDR2 YYREEE (reference sequence). The CDR3 region is CASSLGGYRAF. CDR3 bases: TGTGCCAGCAGCCTCGGAGGGTATAGGGCTTTT.

CDR3 region: CASSPRTGDTDTQYF. CDR3 sequence (DNA): TGTGCCAGCAGCCCCCGTACAGGGGACACAGATACGCAGTATTTT. The J gene is TRBJ2-3, the V gene TRBV11-3; 7 bases map to TRBD1. From germline, CDR1 is SGHNT and CDR2 YENEEA. V gave up 5 bases and J gave up 2 bases; unmatched junction bases: 7. This CDR3 has 15 residues.

This sequence joins TRBV9 and TRBJ2-3; 9 bases align to TRBD2. This CDR3 region has 16 residues. Germline lookup yields CDR1 SGDLS and CDR2 YYNGEE. The V gene end was trimmed by 4 bases and the J gene end by 0 bases; junction bases not matched to a gene: 6. CDR3 in amino acids: CASSPAGGTSTDTQYF. The CDR3 DNA is TGTGCCAGCAGCCCCGCGGGAGGGACTAGCACAGATACGCAGTATTTT.

The genes are TRBV6-1 and TRBJ1-1; 7 bases agree with TRBD1. This CDR3 has 17 amino acids. J gave up 1 base and V 3 bases, and 11 bases lay outside the gene matches. Germline V CDR1 and CDR2: MNHNS, SASEGT. The CDR3 nucleotides are TGTGCCAGCAGTGACTTGCCCGGGACAGCAGAGAACACTGAAGCTTTCTTT. Amino acids: CASSDLPGTAENTEAFF.

This clone came up once. Other nucleotide sequences in the sample specify the same CDR3. The chain uses TRBV10-1 and TRBJ1-1; possibly TRBD1 for D (5 bases). Germline V gene data show CDR1 as WNHNN and CDR2 as SYGVQD (reference sequence). Trimming cost V 3 bases and J 1 base, with 6 bases left between them. This CDR3 contains 13 residues. This chain's CDR3 is CASSERGNTEAFF. Written as DNA, the CDR3 is TGCGCCAGCAGTGAAAGGGGGAACACTGAAGCTTTCTTT.

The V call is TRBV15, the J call TRBJ2-5; a possible D gene is TRBD2 (5 bases). The V gene's germline CDR1 is LNHNV and CDR2 YYDKDF (reference sequence). The CDR3 runs 12 residues. V lost 9 bases and J 3 bases, leaving 11 bases between the germline ends. The CDR3: CATGRREETQYF. As DNA, the CDR3 is TGTGCCACAGGCCGGCGGGAAGAGACCCAGTACTTC.

The gene calls are TRBV2 and TRBJ2-3; 10 positions agree with TRBD2. CDR1 is SNHLY, CDR2 FYNNEI, per germline. The CDR3 has 18 amino acids. The V gene end was trimmed by 0 bases and the J gene end by 5 bases; junction bases not matched to a gene: 11. CDR3 in amino acids: CASSEAWASGGRGDTQYF. The CDR3 nucleotides are TGTGCCAGCAGTGAAGCGTGGGCTAGCGGGGGCCGGGGAGATACGCAGTATTTT.

This chain joins TRBV27 and TRBJ1-6, with TRBD1 identical over 9 bases. The CDR3 sequence is 15 residues long. With 5 bases clipped from V and 6 bases from J, the junction kept 5 bases outside the gene matches. Germline values: CDR1 MNHEY, CDR2 SMNVEV (reference sequence). The CDR3 bases are TGTGCCAGCAGTACGACAGGGGGAACTAATTCACCCCTCCACTTT. Its protein is CASSTTGGTNSPLHF.

The V and J genes are TRBV7-9 and TRBJ2-7; tentative D call: TRBD1 (5 bases). CDR3 size: 13 residues. V lost 7 bases and J 4 bases, leaving 14 bases between the germline ends. CDR1 is SEHNR, CDR2 FQNEAQ, per germline (reference sequence). The CDR3 is CASTPGQGYEQYF. In DNA, the CDR3 is TGTGCCAGCACCCCAGGGCAGGGATACGAGCAGTACTTC.

The chain is built from TRBV7-9 and TRBJ1-6; D ambiguous. V was clipped by 1 base and J by 11 bases, with 12 bases between them. In germline, CDR1 is SEHNR, CDR2 FQNEAQ (reference sequence). The CDR3 is made up of 14 amino acids. DNA for the CDR3: TGTGCCAGCAGCTTAGAGGCAGTGGGAGCACCCCTCCACTTT. Protein product: CASSLEAVGAPLHF.